These 14 T cell receptor beta chains originate from one sample sequenced in a study of CD8 T cells in cerebrospinal fluid in Alzheimer's disease (dated by TCRdb to 2019 to 2021). Library preparation was by 10x single-cell sequencing. The instrument given in TCRdb is NextSeq 550. The reads underwent TCRdb reprocessing, giving one record for each CDR3 protein sequence and no DNA. The sample table holds 860 or so distinct CDR3 sequences. 7% to 10% of the sample is held by the ten biggest clonotypes. The sample taken for sequencing was cerebrospinal fluid. The receptors shown here come from a human donor with Parkinson's disease.

This clonotype shows up as medium-sized by frequency. V and J are TRBV5-4 and TRBJ2-1; TCRdb selects TRBD1, and the lack of DNA leaves this call unchecked. The CDR3 length is 15 residues. CDR1 is SGHNT and CDR2 is YYREEE in the germline V gene (reference sequence). The CDR3 loop is CASSFRGFSYNEQFF.

Measured by frequency, this clonotype is medium-sized. The chain joins TRBV19 to TRBJ1-6; checking the TCRdb D call of TRBD1 is not possible without DNA. CDR3 length: 15 residues. The germline V gene encodes CDR1 LNHDA and CDR2 SQIVND (reference sequence). This CDR3 reads CASSSGTVYNSPLHF.

In terms of frequency, this clonotype is medium-sized. The V gene is TRBV4-1, the J gene TRBJ1-6. CDR1 MGHRA and CDR2 YSYEKL come from the germline V gene. This CDR3 is 16 amino acids long. The CDR3 spells CASSQETHEYNSPLHF.

This clonotype shows up as large by frequency. The chain is built from TRBV27 and TRBJ2-1; without DNA, the TCRdb call of TRBD2 cannot be checked. CDR1 MNHEY and CDR2 SMNVEV come from the germline V gene (reference sequence). The CDR3 runs to 16 residues. This CDR3 is CASSRTGVGEVNEQFF.

This chain links TRBV19 with TRBJ2-7. The germline gives CDR1 LNHDA, CDR2 SQIVND (reference sequence). The CDR3 contains 15 residues. The chain's CDR3 is CASSTVFSSSYEQYF.

This clonotype counts as medium-sized by frequency. The genes are TRBV4-1 and TRBJ1-1; TCRdb proposes TRBD1, but this gene call is untestable without DNA. The CDR3 contains 18 residues. Germline lookup yields CDR1 MGHRA and CDR2 YSYEKL. CDR3: CASSQDPAPGQLNTEAFF.

According to its frequency, this clonotype is large. The chain links TRBV6-2 or TRBV6-3 to TRBJ1-1. Per the germline V gene, CDR1 is MNHEY and CDR2 is SVGEGT. The CDR3 spans 12 residues. CDR3 residues: CASSYSRTEAFF.

Frequency places this clonotype as large. This chain joins TRBV28 and TRBJ2-7; TCRdb's D call of TRBD1 is untestable without DNA. The CDR3 runs 14 residues. Germline values: CDR1 MDHEN, CDR2 SYDVKM. CDR3: CASSWGDRAYEQYF.

This clonotype is identified as medium-sized from frequency. The genes are TRBV12-3 or TRBV12-4 and TRBJ2-3. The CDR3 length is 12 residues. CDR3 loop: CASSISADTQYF.

This clonotype is large (0.1 to 1%) by frequency. CDR3 sequence reads: CASSQASGAPQETQYF. The chain uses TRBV4-1 and TRBJ2-5; the TCRdb call, TRBD1, lacks DNA for checking. CDR3 length: 16 amino acids. Germline V gene lookup returns CDR1 MGHRA and CDR2 YSYEKL.

This clonotype is medium-sized (0.01 to 0.1%) by frequency. The V gene is TRBV6-5, the J gene TRBJ1-5; TCRdb's assignment of TRBD1 cannot be checked, as there is no DNA. The germline V gene has CDR1 MNHEY and CDR2 SVGAGI. The length of the CDR3 is 15 residues. This CDR3 is CASSSAGGVNQPQHF.

This clonotype counts as medium-sized by frequency. The rearrangement joins TRBV7-2 to TRBJ1-1. This CDR3 has 14 residues. The germline V gene encodes CDR1 SGHTA and CDR2 FQGNSA. This CDR3 is CASSLAYRNTEAFF.

This clonotype ranks as large in terms of frequency. CDR3 protein: CSARELTTGAEQFF. The chain joins TRBV20-1 to TRBJ2-1; TCRdb gives TRBD1 as the D gene, but with no DNA this cannot be confirmed. Germline V gene lookup returns CDR1 DFQATT and CDR2 SNEGSKA (reference sequence). This CDR3 has 14 amino acids.

Measured by frequency, this clonotype is large. V gene TRBV7-9 combines with J gene TRBJ2-3; TCRdb's D call of TRBD2 is untestable without DNA. Germline CDR1 is SEHNR and CDR2 is FQNEAQ (reference sequence). The CDR3 is made up of 17 amino acids. CDR3 amino acids: CASSLPLLAGVADTQYF.